This T cell receptor (beta chain) was sequenced in a study of blood T cell repertoires in COVID-19. About the research overall: Acute-phase and convalescent COVID-19 samples originated in the United States, Italy and Spain.

Authors' analysis steps: Amplification of reference gene primers was used by the study to estimate nucleated cell counts. The protocol was immunoSEQ multiplex PCR, while the TCRdb copy is restricted to in-frame clones and leaves out a portion. V and J calls plus clone size are reproduced from that table; the DNA served to infer D and trimming. The table has approximately 480,000 clones, approximately 89% seen once; the top ten hold about 1%. During active infection, Seattle patients enrolled and were then monitored through disease. Germline loops: CDR1 LGHDT, CDR2 YNNKEL (reference sequence). The CDR3 totals 16 residues. Trimming left V 1 base short and J 6 bases short, with 17 bases between.

The TCR comes from a young man with COVID-19, enrolled during active disease. This sequence joins TRBV3-1 (or the pseudogene TRBV3-2) and TRBJ2-3, with a possible D match to TRBD2 (6 bases). Material for sequencing was peripheral blood. The CDR3 coding sequence is TGTGCCAGCAGCCAAGTGGTTAGCGGCGCCCGGGATACGCAGTATTTT. It translates to CASSQVVSGARDTQYF.